What follows are 30 T cell receptor beta chains derived from one specimen sequenced in a study of blood T cell repertoires in COVID-19. This table comes from immunoSEQ multiplex PCR, and its TCRdb copy is limited to in-frame clones, with some not included. The data hold over 150,000 clones, with around 87% observed a single time. The sequencing sample was made of peripheral blood. The receptors shown here come from a woman aged 65 to 85 with COVID-19, enrolled during active disease.

The chain is built from TRBV7-9 and TRBJ1-1; tentative D call: TRBD1 (6 bases). The V and J ends lost 5 bases and 1 base respectively, with 14 bases between them. Germline V gene lookup returns CDR1 SEHNR and CDR2 FQNEAQ (reference sequence). The CDR3 has 15 amino acids. CDR3 DNA sequence: TGTGCCAGCAGCCACCTACAGGGACGGAACACTGAAGCTTTCTTT. This codes for CASSHLQGRNTEAFF. Full variable domain (rest looked up from reference TRBV7-9 and TRBJ1-1): DTGVSQNPRHKITKRGQNVTFRCDPISEHNRLYWYRQTLGQGPEFLTYFQNEAQLEKSRLLSDRFSAERPKGSFSTLEIQRTEQGDSAMYLCASSHLQGRNTEAFFGQGTRLTVV.

CDR3 sequence (DNA): TGTGCCAGCAGCCAACGCCTAGCGGGGGGGCCCCGGGGTGATACGCAGTATTTT. Amino acids: CASSQRLAGGPRGDTQYF. The chain employs TRBV3-1 (or the pseudogene TRBV3-2) and TRBJ2-3; the match to TRBD2 covers 12 bases. Germline-derived CDR1 and CDR2 are LGHDT and YNNKEL (reference sequence). CDR3 length equals 18 residues. J lost 6 bases, V lost 2 bases, and 12 bases had no gene match.

The chain recombines TRBV2 with TRBJ1-5; D is possibly TRBD1 (5 bases). CDR3 length equals 14 residues. In germline, CDR1 is SNHLY, CDR2 FYNNEI. The V and J ends lost 2 bases and 3 bases respectively, with 8 bases between them. CDR3 nucleotides: TGTGCCAGCAGTGAAACAGGACCCAATCAGCCCCAGCATTTT. As protein: CASSETGPNQPQHF. The full variable domain, its missing parts supplied by reference TRBV2 and TRBJ1-5, is EPEVTQTPSHQVTQMGQEVILRCVPISNHLYFYWYRQILGQKVEFLVSFYNNEISEKSEIFDDQFSVERPDGSNFTLKIRSTKLEDSAMYFCASSETGPNQPQHFGDGTRLSIL.

This rearrangement joins TRBV3-1 (or the pseudogene TRBV3-2) to TRBJ1-3; TRBD1 might be the D (6 bases). With 4 bases removed from V and 2 bases from J, the gap between germline ends came to 18 bases. Per the germline V gene, CDR1 is LGHDT and CDR2 is YNNKEL (reference sequence). The CDR3 covers 17 residues. CDR3 protein: CASSLYPAGATGNTIYF. The CDR3 region has the DNA TGTGCCAGCAGCCTCTATCCCGCAGGGGCGACTGGAAACACCATATATTTT.

The V gene is TRBV3-1 (or the pseudogene TRBV3-2), the J gene TRBJ1-2; 9 positions agree with TRBD1. Germline values: CDR1 LGHDT, CDR2 YNNKEL (reference sequence). This CDR3 is built from 14 residues. J was trimmed by 7 bases and V by 4 bases; bases with no gene match: 7. DNA of the CDR3: TGTGCCAGCAGCCGTATGGACAGGGGTGGTGGCTACACCTTC. Residues: CASSRMDRGGGYTF.

This chain uses TRBV5-6 with TRBJ2-4, with 9 bases fitting TRBD1. J lost 2 bases, V lost 3 bases, and 6 bases had no gene match. The CDR3 extends over 16 amino acids. Germline CDR1 and CDR2: SGHDT and YYEEEE. The CDR3 region is CASSYGTGRSKNIQYF. Written as DNA, the CDR3 is TGTGCCAGCAGCTATGGGACAGGGCGGTCCAAAAACATTCAGTACTTC.

This clone was counted between two and nine times. The chain couples TRBV3-1 (or the pseudogene TRBV3-2) to TRBJ1-2; no firm D call. CDR1 and CDR2 from the germline V gene are LGHDT and YNNKEL (reference sequence). Trimming cost V 1 base and J 7 bases, with 19 bases left between them. The CDR3 extends over 16 amino acids. The CDR3 sequence is CASSQGRTPLMGGYTF. The CDR3 bases are TGTGCCAGCAGCCAAGGCCGGACTCCCTTAATGGGTGGCTACACCTTC.

The chain employs TRBV6-1 and TRBJ1-4, with D perhaps TRBD1 (6 bases). In germline, CDR1 is MNHNS, CDR2 SASEGT. V was shortened by 7 bases and J by 7 bases, with 16 bases between the two germline ends. The CDR3 length is 14 residues. The CDR3 loop reads CASTGRGPFEKLFF. CDR3 nucleotide sequence: TGTGCCAGCACAGGCAGGGGTCCGTTTGAAAAACTGTTTTTT.

There are a few counts of this clone. The rearrangement links TRBV28 to TRBJ1-5; 8 nucleotides align to TRBD1. The length of the CDR3 is 15 residues. The germline V gene has CDR1 MDHEN and CDR2 SYDVKM. V shed 8 bases and J 5 bases; nucleotides not matched to a gene: 11. CDR3 sequence (DNA): TGTGCCAGCGGACCCCCAGGGGGCTTTTATCAGCCCCAGCATTTT. Protein sequence: CASGPPGGFYQPQHF.

This chain links TRBV28 with TRBJ1-4; 9 nucleotides agree with TRBD1. The CDR3 length is 17 residues. After removal of 3 bases from V and 1 base from J, the junction contained 6 bases not matched to a gene. Germline V gene lookup returns CDR1 MDHEN and CDR2 SYDVKM. The CDR3 nucleotides are TGTGCCAGCAGTTTCCAACAGGGGGCAGGAACTAATGAAAAACTGTTTTTT. Translation gives CASSFQQGAGTNEKLFF.

This clone has a handful of counts. The chain uses TRBV7-9 and TRBJ1-4; D call uncertain. V lost 6 bases and J 4 bases, leaving 12 bases between the germline ends. Germline CDR1 reads SEHNR; CDR2 reads FQNEAQ (reference sequence). There are 14 residues in the CDR3. CDR3 sequence reads: CASSTLRGNEKLFF. CDR3 in DNA: TGTGCCAGCAGTACACTTCGGGGTAATGAAAAACTGTTTTTT.

This chain uses TRBV28 with TRBJ2-5; no clear D gene. The CDR3 runs to 15 residues. Germline loops: CDR1 MDHEN, CDR2 SYDVKM. Trimming cost V 1 base and J 0 bases, with 9 bases left between them. The CDR3 nucleotides read TGTGCCAGCAGTTTATTGTTACAGTACCAAGAGACCCAGTACTTC. It specifies CASSLLLQYQETQYF. Supplemented by reference TRBV28 and TRBJ2-5, the full variable domain reads DVKVTQSSRYLVKRTGEKVFLECVQDMDHENMFWYRQDPGLGLRLIYFSYDVKMKEKGDIPEGYSVSREKKERFSLILESASTNQTSMYLCASSLLLQYQETQYFGPGTRLLVL.

The CDR3 DNA is TGTGCCAGCAGTCGGGACAGCCTTGAGCAGTTCTTC. Its translation is CASSRDSLEQFF. The chain couples TRBV12-3 or TRBV12-4 to TRBJ2-1; TRBD1 matches at 7 bases. The CDR3 is made up of 12 amino acids. V was clipped by 5 bases and J by 9 bases; unmatched bases: 4.

The CDR3 DNA reads TGTGCCAGCAGCTTGGAAGCGGGGCGGTGGATCGTTACGCAGTATTTT. Translated, it gives CASSLEAGRWIVTQYF. The genes are TRBV5-4 and TRBJ2-3; 7 bases align to TRBD2. The CDR3 is 16 residues long. The V gene end was trimmed by 0 bases and the J gene end by 8 bases; junction bases not matched to a gene: 12. Per the germline V gene, CDR1 is SGHNT and CDR2 is YYREEE (reference sequence). The whole variable domain, remainder taken from reference TRBV5-4 and TRBJ2-3, is ETGVTQSPTHLIKTRGQQVTLRCSSQSGHNTVSWYQQALGQGPQFIFQYYREEENGRGNFPPRFSGLQFPNYSSELNVNALELDDSALYLCASSLEAGRWIVTQYFGPGTRLTVL.

The gene calls are TRBV5-6 and TRBJ1-1, with TRBD1 matching over 11 bases. The CDR3 loop spans 17 amino acids. V lost 5 bases to trimming and J lost 0 bases; unmatched junction nucleotides: 9. From germline, CDR1 is SGHDT and CDR2 YYEEEE. Here the CDR3 DNA reads TGTGCCAGCAGGGCTGGGACAGGGGGAAGAGTGAACACTGAAGCTTTCTTT. Its translation: CASRAGTGGRVNTEAFF.

The genes are TRBV29-1 and TRBJ2-3; D may be TRBD2 (6 bases). Germline V gives CDR1 SQVTM, CDR2 ANQGSEA. Trimming left V 1 base short and J 7 bases short, with 12 bases between. The CDR3 loop spans 13 amino acids. Here the CDR3 DNA reads TGCAGCGTTGAAGCTCTGGGGGGTAATACGCAGTATTTT. Protein: CSVEALGGNTQYF.

V and J are TRBV23-1 and TRBJ1-2; D gene ambiguous. TRBV23-1 counts as an open reading frame of uncertain function. V was pared by 5 bases and J by 0 bases, with 16 bases between. The CDR3 runs 16 residues. CDR3 DNA: TGCGCCAGCAGTGAATACATCAGGATCGCTAACTATGGCTACACCTTC. This sequence encodes CASSEYIRIANYGYTF.

This clone occurred a few times. CDR3 region: CASTPLGSDLTEAFF. In nucleotides, the CDR3 is TGTGCCAGCACCCCTCTGGGTAGCGATTTGACTGAAGCTTTCTTT. The V call is TRBV5-8, the J call TRBJ1-1; D is unresolved. Between the trimmed V and J ends, which lost 6 bases and 5 bases, there was a span of 20 bases. The CDR3 contains 15 residues. Germline CDR1 reads SGHTS; CDR2 reads YDEGEE.

This chain connects TRBV7-9 to TRBJ1-2; possible D gene TRBD1, 6 bases. CDR3 length equals 17 residues. Per germline, CDR1 SEHNR and CDR2 FQNEAQ (reference sequence). Trimming left V 5 bases short and J 0 bases short, with 19 bases between. This chain's CDR3 is CASSLYRAAVANYGYTF. The DNA for the CDR3 is TGTGCCAGCAGCCTTTACAGGGCCGCCGTAGCTAACTATGGCTACACCTTC.

This chain uses TRBV11-2 with TRBJ1-5; 7 bases are shared with TRBD1. With 4 bases clipped from V and 4 bases from J, the junction kept 1 base outside the gene matches. Germline CDR1 SGHAT, CDR2 FQNNGV. This CDR3 has 13 residues. The CDR3 DNA follows: TGTGCCAGCAGCTCGGACAGGAATCAGCCCCAGCATTTT. This translates into CASSSDRNQPQHF.

The genes are TRBV5-4 and TRBJ1-2; TRBD1 matches at 7 bases. Germline assignment: CDR1 SGHNT and CDR2 YYREEE (reference sequence). Trimming cost V 4 bases and J 5 bases; bases outside gene matches: 5. This CDR3 comprises 13 residues. The CDR3 protein is CASSPTGEYGYTF. The CDR3 bases are TGTGCCAGCAGCCCAACAGGGGAATATGGCTACACCTTC.

The genes are TRBV9 and TRBJ2-5; 8 bases agree with TRBD2. CDR1 is SGDLS and CDR2 is YYNGEE in the germline V gene. The CDR3 totals 18 residues. The V and J ends lost 0 bases and 5 bases, in that order; junction bases with no gene match: 15. The DNA of the CDR3 is TGTGCCAGCAGCGTAGGCGGGCGGGGGGCCCGTGTGTCTGAGACCCAGTACTTC. Translation: CASSVGGRGARVSETQYF.

CDR3 DNA sequence: TGTGCCAGCAGCAAAGGGCGAGCGGGGTACCACAATGAGCAGTTCTTC. It codes for CASSKGRAGYHNEQFF. The V and J genes are TRBV21-1 and TRBJ2-1; the table's D call, TRBD2, was not checked against the DNA. TRBV21-1 is termed a pseudogene. The CDR3 has 16 residues.

The chain carries TRBV2 and TRBJ1-6, with D maybe TRBD1 (5 bases). Germline V gives CDR1 SNHLY, CDR2 FYNNEI. This CDR3 has 19 amino acids. Deletions cut 8 bases from V and 0 bases from J, with 23 bases between. The CDR3 spells CASEMVGGWDSSYNSPLHF. In DNA, the CDR3 is TGTGCCAGCGAGATGGTCGGGGGATGGGATAGCTCCTATAATTCACCCCTCCACTTT. The variable domain in full, completed from reference TRBV2 and TRBJ1-6, reads EPEVTQTPSHQVTQMGQEVILRCVPISNHLYFYWYRQILGQKVEFLVSFYNNEISEKSEIFDDQFSVERPDGSNFTLKIRSTKLEDSAMYFCASEMVGGWDSSYNSPLHFGNGTRLTVT.

V gene TRBV6-1 combines with J gene TRBJ1-3; D is perhaps TRBD1 (6 bases). The length of the CDR3 is 15 residues. The V gene lost 3 bases and the J gene lost 3 bases, with 12 bases spanning the gap. Per the germline V gene, CDR1 is MNHNS and CDR2 is SASEGT. The CDR3 reads CASSDLGAGGNTIYF. The CDR3 DNA reads as TGTGCCAGCAGTGACCTGGGGGCAGGTGGAAACACCATATATTTT.

The V call is TRBV6-1, the J call TRBJ1-5; D might be TRBD1 (6 bases). Trimming removed 2 bases from V and 5 bases from J, with 13 bases in between. The germline CDR1 and CDR2 sequences are MNHNS and SASEGT. CDR3 length: 15 residues. CDR3 sequence: CASSESFRGDQPQHF. CDR3 in DNA: TGTGCCAGCAGTGAAAGTTTCAGGGGCGATCAGCCCCAGCATTTT.

This chain links TRBV11-2 with TRBJ2-4; TRBD2 agrees at 7 bases. J was trimmed by 11 bases and V by 5 bases; bases with no gene match: 9. The CDR3 is made up of 13 amino acids. Germline lookup yields CDR1 SGHAT and CDR2 FQNNGV. CDR3 amino acids: CASSMGGILVQYF. CDR3 coding DNA: TGTGCCAGCAGCATGGGGGGGATTTTGGTTCAGTACTTC.

The rearrangement uses TRBV7-9 and TRBJ2-5; TRBD2 aligns across 8 bases. Germline V gene data show CDR1 as SEHNR and CDR2 as FQNEAQ (reference sequence). V lost 2 bases to trimming and J lost 1 base; unmatched junction nucleotides: 3. The CDR3 extends over 15 amino acids. The CDR3: CASSLKAGAQETQYF. CDR3 nucleotides: TGTGCCAGCAGCTTAAAAGCGGGGGCCCAAGAGACCCAGTACTTC.

The chain recombines TRBV19 with TRBJ1-1; D is possibly TRBD1 (6 bases). There are 15 residues in the CDR3. V was cut by 5 bases and J by 1 base, with 14 bases left in between. From germline, CDR1 is LNHDA and CDR2 SQIVND (reference sequence). The CDR3 is CASSGPTGSNTEAFF. The CDR3 nucleotides are TGTGCCAGTAGTGGCCCGACAGGATCGAACACTGAAGCTTTCTTT.

The J gene is TRBJ2-3, the V gene TRBV4-2; 10 bases line up with TRBD2. The CDR3 has 18 residues. Germline V gene lookup returns CDR1 LGHNA and CDR2 YNFKEQ. The V and J ends lost 0 bases and 2 bases, in that order; junction bases with no gene match: 8. CDR3 protein: CASSQEKAGGLSTDTQYF. The CDR3 nucleotides are TGTGCCAGCAGCCAAGAAAAAGCGGGGGGGCTCTCCACAGATACGCAGTATTTT.